This T cell receptor (beta chain) emerged from a study of blood T cell repertoires in COVID-19. Germline V gene sequence: CDR1 SGHKS, CDR2 YYEKEE (reference sequence). V was shortened by 2 bases and J by 4 bases, with 9 bases between the two germline ends. This CDR3 spans 13 amino acids. The data were produced by immunoSEQ multiplex PCR, yet TCRdb's version contains in-frame clones alone and is incomplete. The sample includes 200,000 to 250,000 clones, approximately 84% seen only once; the top ten take roughly 2%. The V call is TRBV5-5, the J call TRBJ1-2, with D possibly being TRBD1 (5 bases). This TCR was recovered from a man aged 35 to 55 with active or convalescent COVID-19. Sequencing input: peripheral blood. CDR3 sequence reads: CASSLQVGYGYTF. CDR3 nucleotide sequence: TGTGCCAGCAGCTTACAGGTTGGCTATGGCTACACCTTC.